This T cell receptor beta chain was obtained from a study of post-analysis software for immune sequencing data. For the study at large: The study covered relapsing-remitting, secondary progressive and progressive-relapsing courses of multiple sclerosis.

The CDR3 runs 16 residues. General study findings and limits: Elevated frequency relative to controls characterized several TRBV segments in patients, TRBV5-6, TRBV5-1 and TRBV20-1 among them. F measure grouped same-batch samples tightly together.

Built from TCR beta cDNA, the libraries had unique molecular identifiers in them. In TCRdb, the PCR reads were re-called with MiXCR into one record per CDR3 protein. Among around 190,000 distinct CDR3 sequences listed, 25% to 35% were seen once. On this clonotype itself: Its antigen remains unknown. A read error may produce the germline difference seen at one junction end.

The sequencing input was blood. The rearrangement uses TRBV12-3 or TRBV12-4 and TRBJ2-1; a possible D gene is TRBD1 (6 bases). The clonotype was recovered from a girl between 2 and 17 years old with multiple sclerosis. CDR3 sequence: CAGSPDTLGAWDEQFF. CDR3 sequence (DNA): TGTGCCGGCAGCCCGGATACACTGGGGGCCTGGGATGAGCAGTTCTTC.